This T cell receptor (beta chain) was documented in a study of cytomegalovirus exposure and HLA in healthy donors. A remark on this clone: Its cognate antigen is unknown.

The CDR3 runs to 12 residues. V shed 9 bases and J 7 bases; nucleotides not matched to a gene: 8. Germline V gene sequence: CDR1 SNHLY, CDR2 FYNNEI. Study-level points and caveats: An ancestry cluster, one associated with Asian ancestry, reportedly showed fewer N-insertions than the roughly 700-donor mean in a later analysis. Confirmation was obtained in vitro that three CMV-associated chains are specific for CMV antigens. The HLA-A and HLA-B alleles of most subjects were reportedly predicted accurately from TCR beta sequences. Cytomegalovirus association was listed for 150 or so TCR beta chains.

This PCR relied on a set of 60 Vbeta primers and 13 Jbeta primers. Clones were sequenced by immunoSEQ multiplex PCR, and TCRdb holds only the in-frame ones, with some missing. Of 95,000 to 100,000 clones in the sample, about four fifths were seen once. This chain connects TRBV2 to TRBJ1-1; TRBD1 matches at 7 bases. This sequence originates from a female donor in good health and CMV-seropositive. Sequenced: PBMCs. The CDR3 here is CASATGQREAFF. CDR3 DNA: TGTGCCAGTGCTACGGGACAGCGTGAAGCTTTCTTT.